The rows below give T cell receptor beta chains drawn from one sample of a study of siplizumab effects on memory and regulatory T cells. Here immunoSEQ multiplex PCR was the method, and the copy in TCRdb shows in-frame clones only, minus some. Of about 13,000 clones listed, around 40% are singletons. These receptors have no identified antigens. The sequencing sample was made of CFSE-low (dividing) CD8+ T cells sorted from an allogeneic mixed lymphocyte reaction. The receptors originated from a human donor in good health; the cells came from an allogeneic mixed lymphocyte reaction. The CDR3 runs from the conserved cysteine through the conserved F or W. A D gene is named only where the DNA matches it firmly. Some rows have no size entry. The others give once, few or many, or a class for an expanded clone.

size,V,D,J,DNA,CDR3
NA,TRBV27,TRBD1,TRBJ2-7,TGTGCCAGCAGTTTACGGGACAGTTTCCACGAGCAGTACTTC,CASSLRDSFHEQYF
few,TRBV29-1,NA,TRBJ2-7,TGCAGCGTGGGACTCGAGGAGCAGTACTTC,CSVGLEEQYF
NA,TRBV6-5,NA,TRBJ1-2,TGTGCCAGCAGTTATTCGATCGAAAGTTACTATGGCTACACCTTC,CASSYSIESYYGYTF
few,TRBV11-2,TRBD2,TRBJ2-2,TGTGCCAGCAGCTTAGAACGTGGCCAGCGGGGGGCCGGGGAGCTGTTTTTT,CASSLERGQRGAGELFF
NA,TRBV5-5,TRBD1,TRBJ2-7,TGTGCCAGCAGACCCGGGACAGATTTGAGCTCCTACGAGCAGTACTTC,CASRPGTDLSSYEQYF
many,TRBV7-6,NA,TRBJ2-7,TGTGCCAGCAGCTCAGAAGATGAGAACTACGAGCAGTACTTC,CASSSEDENYEQYF
NA,TRBV5-5,NA,TRBJ2-2,TGTGCCAGCAGGGACGGGGTTGGCACCGGGGAGCTGTTTTTT,CASRDGVGTGELFF
few,TRBV9,NA,TRBJ2-1,TGTGCCAGCAGCGGAGACGGGAATGAGCAGTTCTTC,CASSGDGNEQFF
NA,TRBV18,NA,TRBJ2-7,TGTGCCAGCTCGCCTACGTCCGGGCAGGTCCCCTACGAGCAGTACTTC,CASSPTSGQVPYEQYF
NA,TRBV6-6,NA,TRBJ2-1,TGTGCCAGCAGTCGAGGACCCAGCTCCTACAATGAGCAGTTCTTC,CASSRGPSSYNEQFF
once,TRBV7-3,NA,TRBJ2-7,TGTGCCAGCAGCTTCAGGTCTGGGTACGAGCAGTACTTC,CASSFRSGYEQYF
NA,TRBV9,NA,TRBJ2-2,TGTGCCAGCAGCCCGTCACCGAGCACCGGGGAGCTGTTTTTT,CASSPSPSTGELFF
NA,TRBV9,TRBD1,TRBJ2-1,TGTGCCAGCAGCGTGTGGACAGGGTTAGACAATGAGCAGTTCTTC,CASSVWTGLDNEQFF
few,TRBV27,TRBD1,TRBJ2-1,TGTGCCAGCAGTTCCATCCTTTTGACAGGGCAGAGCTCCTACAATGAGCAGTTCTTC,CASSSILLTGQSSYNEQFF
NA,TRBV7-9,NA,TRBJ1-1,TGTGCCAGCAGCTTCGTCGGGGGAAAAGCTTTCTTT,CASSFVGGKAFF
NA,TRBV29-1,TRBD2,TRBJ2-7,TGCAGCGTCGAGACTAGCGGGACCTACGAGCAGTACTTC,CSVETSGTYEQYF
NA,TRBV5-8,NA,TRBJ1-1,TGTGCCAGCAGCGTCAGGGTGGGCACTGAAGCTTTCTTT,CASSVRVGTEAFF
NA,TRBV29-1,NA,TRBJ1-2,TGCAGCGTTTCCCCCGGGGGCTCGAAGGACGGCTACACCTTC,CSVSPGGSKDGYTF
NA,TRBV13,NA,TRBJ1-1,TGTGCCAGCAGCTTTGTGAACACTGAAGCTTTCTTT,CASSFVNTEAFF
NA,TRBV27,TRBD2,TRBJ2-1,TGTGCCAGCAGTTTTATAGGGCTAGCGGGGGCATACAATGAGCAGTTCTTC,CASSFIGLAGAYNEQFF
NA,TRBV27,NA,TRBJ2-3,TGTGCCAGCAGTTTCCTAGGGAACGTCGATACGCAGTATTTT,CASSFLGNVDTQYF
NA,TRBV11-2,NA,TRBJ1-2,TGTGCCAGCAGCTTCGAGGGTGGCTACACCTTC,CASSFEGGYTF
NA,TRBV7-6,NA,TRBJ2-7,TGTGCCAGCAGCTTAGCGCTCGGCCAGACCTACGAGCAGTACTTC,CASSLALGQTYEQYF
NA,TRBV27,NA,TRBJ1-1,TGTGCCAGCAGTTTATTCGGGAACACTGGAGCTTTCTTT,CASSLFGNTGAFF
medium-sized,TRBV19,NA,TRBJ1-6,TGTGCCAGTAGTATCTCGGGGGCTGGGAATTCACCCCTCCACTTT,CASSISGAGNSPLHF
NA,TRBV11-3,NA,TRBJ2-5,TGTGCCAGCAGCACCCATGAGTACGAGACCCAGTACTTC,CASSTHEYETQYF
few,TRBV9,NA,TRBJ1-5,TGTGCCAGCAGCGTAGGCAGGGGTCAGCCCCAGCATTTT,CASSVGRGQPQHF
NA,TRBV13,TRBD1,TRBJ2-1,TGTGCCAGCAGCTTCGACAGGGTGGGCTACAATGAGCAGTTCTTC,CASSFDRVGYNEQFF
NA,TRBV29-1,NA,TRBJ2-7,TGCAGCGTTGGTACCAACTCCTACGAGCAGTACTTC,CSVGTNSYEQYF
NA,TRBV7-8,TRBD1,TRBJ2-5,TGTGCCAGCAGTACCGGGACAGGGGGCATGGAGACCCAGTACTTC,CASSTGTGGMETQYF
NA,TRBV4-2,TRBD1,TRBJ1-2,TGTGCCAGCAGCCAAGTGGGACAGTACTATGGCTACACCTTC,CASSQVGQYYGYTF
NA,TRBV11-2,NA,TRBJ2-2,TGTGCCAGCAGCACTTTCAACGCGAACACCGGGGAGCTGTTTTTT,CASSTFNANTGELFF
medium-sized,TRBV4-1,NA,TRBJ2-7,TGCGCCAGCAGCCAAGTGGGGGGCGCAGGAGGGGCCTACGAGCAGTACTTC,CASSQVGGAGGAYEQYF
few,TRBV28,TRBD2,TRBJ2-5,TGTGCCAGCACAACGGGACTAGCGGGAGGATACCAAGAGACCCAGTACTTC,CASTTGLAGGYQETQYF